Below are 17 T cell receptor beta chains sequenced from a single sample in a study of T cells in Graves' hyperthyroidism and ophthalmopathy. RNA transcripts yielded amplified TCR beta CDR3 regions. A first-round RT-PCR of the TCR CDR3 used the HTBI primer set. A single record per CDR3 protein comes from TCRdb applying MiXCR to the multiplex PCR reads. Of 250,000 to 400,000 distinct CDR3 sequences listed, roughly an eighth are singletons. The specimen sequenced was blood. The receptor set was obtained from a woman between 40 and 50 years old with Graves' ophthalmopathy.

In this sample, this clonotype turned up many times. J is TRBJ2-4 and V is TRBV6-1; D could derive from TRBD1 or TRBD2 (5 bases each). The CDR3 contains 13 residues. Trimming removed 8 bases from V and 10 bases from J, with 18 bases in between. CDR1 is MNHNS and CDR2 is SASEGT in the germline V gene. CDR3 amino acids: CASGDGAFGIQYF. The CDR3, as DNA: TGTGCCAGCGGGGACGGAGCGTTTGGGATTCAGTACTTC.

This clonotype was counted ten times or more. This chain joins TRBV7-2 and TRBJ1-4; D is possibly TRBD1 (5 bases). In germline, CDR1 is SGHTA, CDR2 FQGNSA. The CDR3 totals 15 residues. Deletions cut 4 bases from V and 7 bases from J, with 16 bases between. CDR3 coding DNA: TGTGCCAGCAGCTCCGGGGGAAGATCCCTTGAAAAACTGTTTTTT. This gives the protein CASSSGGRSLEKLFF.

At least ten counts were recorded for this clonotype. The V and J genes are TRBV28 and TRBJ2-3; D gene ambiguous. Germline CDR1 is MDHEN and CDR2 is SYDVKM. V was pared by 6 bases and J by 2 bases, with 15 bases between. This CDR3 is built from 15 residues. The CDR3 is CASRDDWADTDTQYF. DNA of the CDR3: TGTGCCAGCAGGGATGATTGGGCTGACACAGATACGCAGTATTTT.

This clonotype was observed a handful of times. The chain carries TRBV28 and TRBJ2-1; D might be TRBD1 (5 bases). This CDR3 has 14 residues. Trimming took off 6 bases at V and 0 bases at J, with 9 bases between the two ends. From germline, CDR1 is MDHEN and CDR2 SYDVKM. The CDR3 coding sequence is TGTGCCAGCAGGACCACAGGCTCCTACAATGAGCAGTTCTTC. This encodes CASRTTGSYNEQFF.

The rearrangement links TRBV5-1 to TRBJ1-4, with 7 bases identical to TRBD1. Germline-derived CDR1 and CDR2 are SGHRS and YFSETQ. The ends lost 4 bases at V and 3 bases at J; junction bases unmatched: 3. CDR3 size: 14 residues. The CDR3 here is CASSRTGPNEKLFF. CDR3 in DNA: TGCGCCAGCAGCCGGACAGGCCCTAATGAAAAACTGTTTTTT.

The CDR3 spells CASSIPKGSTDTQYF. The CDR3 coding sequence is TGTGCCAGTAGTATACCGAAGGGGAGCACAGATACGCAGTATTTT. The chain links TRBV19 to TRBJ2-3; D perhaps matches TRBD1 (5 bases). Germline CDR1 is LNHDA and CDR2 is SQIVND (reference sequence). V gave up 2 bases and J gave up 0 bases, with 9 bases separating them. CDR3 size: 15 residues. The full variable domain, rest sourced from reference TRBV19 and TRBJ2-3, is DGGITQSPKYLFRKEGQNVTLSCEQNLNHDAMYWYRQDPGQGLRLIYYSQIVNDFQKGDIAEGYSVSREKKESFPLTVTSAQKNPTAFYLCASSIPKGSTDTQYFGPGTRLTVL.

This clonotype has ten or more counts. V is TRBV20-1 and J is TRBJ2-3, with 8 bases that match TRBD2. Germline V lookup: CDR1 DFQATT, CDR2 SNEGSKA (reference sequence). The CDR3 contains 14 residues. V was pared by 4 bases and J by 1 base, with 4 bases of the junction left unmatched. This chain's CDR3 is CSAMLREGTDTQYF. CDR3 bases: TGCAGTGCTATGCTGCGGGAGGGCACAGATACGCAGTATTTT.

This clonotype has just a few counts. CDR3: CASSPIERVRHEQFF. In DNA, the CDR3 is TGTGCCAGCTCACCAATTGAACGGGTAAGGCATGAGCAGTTCTTC. The J gene is TRBJ2-1, the V gene TRBV18, with D unclear. V lost 2 bases, J lost 8 bases, and 16 bases lay in between. The CDR3 is 15 amino acids. Per germline, CDR1 KGHSH and CDR2 LQKENI.

The chain carries TRBV30 and TRBJ2-3; D is possibly TRBD1 or TRBD2 (5 bases each). The CDR3 sequence is 12 residues long. Trimming cost V 1 base and J 7 bases, with 9 bases left between them. Germline CDR1 reads GTSNPN; CDR2 reads SVGIG (reference sequence). CDR3 loop: CAWSARGHTQYF. CDR3 nucleotides: TGTGCCTGGAGTGCCCGGGGACATACGCAGTATTTT.

This clonotype was observed at least ten times. The chain joins TRBV28 to TRBJ1-1; the D is unclear. The CDR3 has 17 amino acids. Trimming cost V 1 base and J 0 bases, with 15 bases left between them. The germline V gene has CDR1 MDHEN and CDR2 SYDVKM. CDR3 DNA sequence: TGTGCCAGCAGTTTATATAGGGTGATCCCCATGAACACTGAAGCTTTCTTT. Encoded protein: CASSLYRVIPMNTEAFF.

This clonotype was observed a few times. The chain couples TRBV20-1 to TRBJ2-2; TRBD2 matches at 7 bases. This CDR3 contains 15 residues. The V gene's germline CDR1 is DFQATT and CDR2 SNEGSKA (reference sequence). J gave up 0 bases and V 0 bases, and 1 base lay outside the gene matches. The CDR3 reads CSARERGTNTGELFF. DNA for the CDR3: TGCAGTGCTAGAGAGCGGGGGACGAACACCGGGGAGCTGTTTTTT.

This clonotype has ten or more counts. The chain uses TRBV11-2 and TRBJ1-1, with a weak D call TRBD1 (6 bases). The CDR3 extends over 15 amino acids. CDR1 SGHAT and CDR2 FQNNGV come from the germline V gene. The V and J ends lost 4 bases and 3 bases respectively, with 15 bases between them. The CDR3, as DNA: TGTGCCAGCAGCTCTACCAGGGGTGCGGACACTGAAGCTTTCTTT. Residues: CASSSTRGADTEAFF.

At least ten counts were recorded for this clonotype. This sequence joins TRBV28 and TRBJ2-7; no definite D call. The CDR3 has 19 residues. Germline loops: CDR1 MDHEN, CDR2 SYDVKM. Trimming left V 3 bases short and J 8 bases short, with 32 bases between. CDR3 nucleotide sequence: TGTGCCAGCAGTTTCTTGGCCCTTTCTCTGCGGCTTTCGGCCGTTCAGCAGTACTTC. Amino acid sequence: CASSFLALSLRLSAVQQYF.

This chain connects TRBV5-1 to TRBJ2-6; the match to TRBD1 covers 7 bases. CDR1 is SGHRS, CDR2 YFSETQ, per germline. CDR3 size: 16 residues. The ends lost 4 bases at V and 0 bases at J; junction bases unmatched: 4. CDR3 sequence: CASSPTGNSGANVLTF. In DNA, the CDR3 is TGCGCCAGCAGCCCGACAGGGAACTCTGGGGCCAACGTCCTGACTTTC.

In the case of this clonotype: With a much larger clone just one base away, this may be a read error. Here the CDR3 omits its conserved ending phenylalanine or tryptophan, so a read error is the likely source. The chain couples TRBV7-9 to TRBJ1-1; tentatively, D is TRBD1 (6 bases). V was cut by 1 base and J by 3 bases, with 9 bases left in between. The CDR3 is 14 amino acids. The germline V gene has CDR1 SEHNR and CDR2 FQNEAQ (reference sequence). CDR3: CASSLVQGYTEAFL. Here the CDR3 DNA reads TGTGCCAGCAGCTTAGTACAGGGTTACACTGAAGCTTTCCTT.

V and J are TRBV3-1 and TRBJ2-7; no firm D call. CDR1 and CDR2 (germline): LGHDT, YNNKEL (reference sequence). The V gene lost 1 base and the J gene lost 3 bases, with 10 bases spanning the gap. CDR3 length: 14 residues. The CDR3 DNA is TGTGCCAGCAGCCAAGGATCATCTCTCTACGAGCAGTACTTC. As protein: CASSQGSSLYEQYF.

This clonotype was observed at least ten times. The V gene is TRBV3-1, the J gene TRBJ1-6; the D is unclear. CDR3 length equals 17 residues. With 2 bases removed from V and 7 bases from J, the gap between germline ends came to 18 bases. CDR1 LGHDT and CDR2 YNNKEL come from the germline V gene (reference sequence). Here the CDR3 reads CASSQWGPPGSNSPLHF. The DNA for the CDR3 is TGTGCCAGCAGCCAATGGGGTCCACCTGGCAGCAATTCACCCCTCCACTTT.